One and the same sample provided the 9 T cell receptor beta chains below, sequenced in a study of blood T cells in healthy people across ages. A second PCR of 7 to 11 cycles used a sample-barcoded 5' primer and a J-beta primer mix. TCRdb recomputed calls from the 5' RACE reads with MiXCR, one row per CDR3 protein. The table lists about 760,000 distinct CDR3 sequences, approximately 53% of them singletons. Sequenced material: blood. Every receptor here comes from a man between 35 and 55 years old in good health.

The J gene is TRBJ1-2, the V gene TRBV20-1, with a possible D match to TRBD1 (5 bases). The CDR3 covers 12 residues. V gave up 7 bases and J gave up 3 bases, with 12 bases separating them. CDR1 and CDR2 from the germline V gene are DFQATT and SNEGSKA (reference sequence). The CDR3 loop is CSGQGNYYGYTF. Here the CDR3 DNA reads TGCAGTGGTCAGGGAAACTACTATGGCTACACCTTC.

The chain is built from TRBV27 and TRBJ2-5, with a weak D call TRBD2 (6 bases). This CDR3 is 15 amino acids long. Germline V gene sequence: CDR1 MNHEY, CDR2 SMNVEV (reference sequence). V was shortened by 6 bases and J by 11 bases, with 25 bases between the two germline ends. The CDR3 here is CASSSGTQSYNEQYF. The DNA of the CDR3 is TGTGCCAGCAGCTCCGGGACTCAGTCCTACAATGAGCAGTACTTC.

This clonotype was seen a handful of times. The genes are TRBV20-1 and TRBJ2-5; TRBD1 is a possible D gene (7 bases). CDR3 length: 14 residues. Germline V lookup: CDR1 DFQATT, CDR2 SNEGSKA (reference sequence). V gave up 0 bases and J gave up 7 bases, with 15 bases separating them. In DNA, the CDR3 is TGCAGTGCTAGAGATCGGGCAGGGGGGCCGACCCAGTACTTC. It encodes CSARDRAGGPTQYF.

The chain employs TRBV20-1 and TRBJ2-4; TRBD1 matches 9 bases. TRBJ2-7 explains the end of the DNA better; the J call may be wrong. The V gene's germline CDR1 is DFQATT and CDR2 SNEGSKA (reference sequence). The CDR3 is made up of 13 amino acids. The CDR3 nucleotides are TGCAGTGTTCCGGGACAGGGTCCCCACGAGCAGTACTTC. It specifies CSVPGQGPHEQYF.

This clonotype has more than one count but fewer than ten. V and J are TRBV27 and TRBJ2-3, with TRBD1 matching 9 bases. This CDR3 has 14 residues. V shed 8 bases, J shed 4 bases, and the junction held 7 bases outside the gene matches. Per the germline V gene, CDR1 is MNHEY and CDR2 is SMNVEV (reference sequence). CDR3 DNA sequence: TGTGCCAGCGGGCGGGACAGGGAGTCAGATACGCAGTATTTT. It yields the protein CASGRDRESDTQYF.

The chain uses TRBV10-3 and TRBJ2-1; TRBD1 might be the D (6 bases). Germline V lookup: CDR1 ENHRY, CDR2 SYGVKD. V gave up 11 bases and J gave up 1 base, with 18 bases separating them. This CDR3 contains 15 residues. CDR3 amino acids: CAVLRTGSSYNEQFF. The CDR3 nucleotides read TGTGCCGTCCTCAGAACAGGGTCGTCCTACAATGAGCAGTTCTTC.

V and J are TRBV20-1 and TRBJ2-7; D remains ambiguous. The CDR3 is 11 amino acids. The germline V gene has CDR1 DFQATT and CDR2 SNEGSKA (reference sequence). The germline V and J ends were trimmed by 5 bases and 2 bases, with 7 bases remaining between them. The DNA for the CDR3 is TGCAGTGCTCGCCGCGCCTACGAGCAGTACTTC. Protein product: CSARRAYEQYF.

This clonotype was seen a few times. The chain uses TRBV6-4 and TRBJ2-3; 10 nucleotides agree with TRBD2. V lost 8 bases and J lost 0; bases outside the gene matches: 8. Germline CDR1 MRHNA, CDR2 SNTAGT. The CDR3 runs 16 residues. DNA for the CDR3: TGTGCCAGCCGCCGGACTAGCGGAGCTAGCACAGATACGCAGTATTTT. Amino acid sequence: CASRRTSGASTDTQYF.

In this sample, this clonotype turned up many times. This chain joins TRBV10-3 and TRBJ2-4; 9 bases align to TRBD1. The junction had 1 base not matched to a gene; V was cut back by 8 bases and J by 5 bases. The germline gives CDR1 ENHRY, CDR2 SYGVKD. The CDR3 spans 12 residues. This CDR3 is CAIRDRENIQYF. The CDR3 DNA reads TGTGCCATCCGGGACAGGGAAAACATTCAGTACTTC.